The subject of this entry is one T cell receptor (beta chain). The data originate from a study of blood T cell repertoires in COVID-19. This table comes from immunoSEQ multiplex PCR, and its TCRdb copy is limited to in-frame clones, with some not included. This sample has tens of thousands of clones; about four fifths occur once, and the top ten carry about 26%. Source material: peripheral blood. The clonotype originates from a woman at least 80 years old with active or convalescent COVID-19.

The CDR3 DNA is TGTGCCAGCAGCCAAGAGAGCGGGGGGGCCACAGATACGCAGTATTTT. This translates into CASSQESGGATDTQYF. This chain joins TRBV3-1 (or the pseudogene TRBV3-2) and TRBJ2-3, with 10 bases aligning to TRBD2. The germline CDR1 and CDR2 sequences are LGHDT and YNNKEL (reference sequence). Losses at the gene ends were 0 bases for V and 2 bases for J; bases not matched to a gene: 2. The length of the CDR3 is 16 residues.